One and the same sample provided the 7 T cell receptor beta chains below, sequenced in a study of cytomegalovirus exposure and HLA in healthy donors. Clones were sequenced by immunoSEQ multiplex PCR, and TCRdb holds only the in-frame ones, with some missing. The table records some 170,000 clones, approximately 90% of them present only once. The sample taken for sequencing was PBMCs. Receptors originate from a woman aged 25 to 39 in good health and CMV-seronegative.

The V and J genes are TRBV10-3 and TRBJ1-1; 7 positions match TRBD1. This CDR3 has 16 residues. The germline gives CDR1 ENHRY, CDR2 SYGVKD. V trimming: 8 bases; J trimming: 4 bases; junction bases outside the gene matches: 16. CDR3 nucleotide sequence: TGTGCCATCTTCGACAGGGAAAAGGCAAGGGGCACTGAAGCTTTCTTT. Its translation: CAIFDREKARGTEAFF.

About this clone itself: Other nucleotide sequences from this sample produce the same CDR3. CDR3 nucleotides: TGTGCCAGCAGTTACGGCGGGGAGACCCAGTACTTC. It is translated as CASSYGGETQYF. The chain is built from TRBV6-5 and TRBJ2-5; maybe TRBD2 (5 bases). Germline V gene sequence: CDR1 MNHEY, CDR2 SVGAGI. The ends were cut back, 2 bases at V and 5 bases at J, with 6 bases in the middle. The CDR3 is 12 residues long.

The chain uses TRBV6-5 and TRBJ1-4; D may be TRBD1 (6 bases). Germline CDR1 is MNHEY and CDR2 is SVGAGI. This CDR3 has 13 amino acids. The V end lost 6 bases, the J end lost 5 bases, and 10 bases lay between the germline ends. CDR3 sequence reads: CASRNRDNEKLFF. The CDR3 DNA sequence: TGTGCCAGCAGGAACAGGGACAATGAAAAACTGTTTTTT.

This clone was counted a single time. This rearrangement joins TRBV27 to TRBJ1-5; D may be TRBD1 (5 bases). V was shortened by 2 bases and J by 4 bases, with 9 bases between the two germline ends. This CDR3 is built from 14 residues. Germline loops: CDR1 MNHEY, CDR2 SMNVEV (reference sequence). The CDR3 sequence is CASSLVAGNQPQHF. In DNA, the CDR3 is TGTGCCAGCAGTTTAGTTGCAGGGAATCAGCCCCAGCATTTT.

CDR3 coding DNA: TGTGCCAGCAGCGCGGACAGACAAAACTCCTATGGCTACACCTTC. It translates to CASSADRQNSYGYTF. This chain uses TRBV5-6 with TRBJ1-2; tentatively, D is TRBD1 (6 bases). Germline assignment: CDR1 SGHDT and CDR2 YYEEEE. The CDR3 is made up of 15 amino acids. The ends were cut back, 4 bases at V and 4 bases at J, with 17 bases in the middle.

V usage is TRBV11-3 and J usage is TRBJ2-3, with D perhaps matching TRBD2 (6 bases). Trimming stripped 2 bases from V and 4 bases from J, with 13 bases between. The CDR3 extends over 15 amino acids. Per germline, CDR1 SGHNT and CDR2 YENEEA. The CDR3 nucleotides are TGTGCCAGCAGCTTAAGCGGAGGGCCAGCAGATACGCAGTATTTT. It codes for CASSLSGGPADTQYF.

This chain uses TRBV19 with TRBJ1-1; 7 bases align to TRBD1. In germline, CDR1 is LNHDA, CDR2 SQIVND (reference sequence). J lost 6 bases, V lost 5 bases, and 15 bases had no gene match. The CDR3 contains 16 residues. In DNA, the CDR3 is TGTGCCAGTAGTCTTATGACAGGGAAGGTGTATTCTGAAGCTTTCTTT. It translates to CASSLMTGKVYSEAFF.